The present entry profiles one T cell receptor (beta chain) with its context. The source of the sample is a study of blood T cell repertoires in COVID-19. Only in-frame clones appear in the TCRdb table, and some are missing; sequencing was by immunoSEQ multiplex PCR. The sample contains some 50,000 clones, approximately 86% of which appear only once. Sequencing used PBMCs or T cells enriched from blood (not recorded which). The TCR sequence derives from a woman between 45 and 65 years old who had recovered from COVID-19.

The CDR3 region has the DNA TGTGCCAGCAGCACAGGGGGCTCTGGGGCCAACGTCCTGACTTTC. Encoded protein: CASSTGGSGANVLTF. The chain carries TRBV7-2 and TRBJ2-6; 8 positions agree with TRBD1. Germline V gene lookup returns CDR1 SGHTA and CDR2 FQGNSA. CDR3 length: 15 amino acids. The trim removed 5 bases at V and 0 bases at J, leaving 0 bases unmatched.